Following are 19 T cell receptor beta chains from one sample sequenced in a study of T cell responses to AZD1222 COVID-19 vaccine. Produced via immunoSEQ multiplex PCR; TCRdb's table is partial and in-frame only. The table shows more than 90,000 clones, with more than 70% occurring only once. The sequencing here drew on peripheral blood, taken 28 days after the second AZD1222 dose. Every receptor here comes from an adult who received the AZD1222 COVID-19 vaccine.

The chain couples TRBV29-1 to TRBJ2-5, with D possibly being TRBD1 (6 bases). There are 12 residues in the CDR3. The germline V and J ends were trimmed by 6 bases and 4 bases, with 12 bases remaining between them. Germline assignment: CDR1 SQVTM and CDR2 ANQGSEA. Here the CDR3 reads CSVEPGAETQYF. In nucleotides, the CDR3 is TGCAGCGTCGAACCAGGGGCAGAGACCCAGTACTTC.

This clone was observed a single time. The V call is TRBV4-1, the J call TRBJ1-1; the D is unclear. V was clipped by 1 base and J by 0 bases, with 9 bases between them. There are 15 residues in the CDR3. In germline, CDR1 is MGHRA, CDR2 YSYEKL. CDR3 nucleotides: TGCGCCAGCAGCCAAGCCCGGGAGATGAACACTGAAGCTTTCTTT. Its protein is CASSQAREMNTEAFF.

V and J are TRBV11-2 and TRBJ1-1; unclear D gene. V was cut by 5 bases and J by 2 bases, with 6 bases left in between. CDR1 SGHAT and CDR2 FQNNGV come from the germline V gene. This CDR3 is built from 12 residues. CDR3 residues: CASSPFNTEAFF. CDR3 nucleotides: TGTGCCAGCAGCCCATTTAACACTGAAGCTTTCTTT.

J is TRBJ1-2 and V is TRBV27; 7 bases align to TRBD1. J gave up 6 bases and V 8 bases, and 6 bases lay outside the gene matches. Germline CDR1 is MNHEY and CDR2 is SMNVEV (reference sequence). The CDR3 covers 12 residues. For the CDR3, the DNA is TGTGCCAGCGGGGACAGAAACGATGGCTACACCTTC. As protein: CASGDRNDGYTF.

V gene TRBV7-8 combines with J gene TRBJ1-1; D ambiguous. The CDR3 spans 12 residues. The germline V and J ends were trimmed by 4 bases and 1 base, with 4 bases remaining between them. Germline CDR1 and CDR2: SGHVS and FQNEAQ. The CDR3 bases are TGTGCCAGCAGCTGGACGAACACTGAAGCTTTCTTT. This sequence encodes CASSWTNTEAFF.

The chain recombines TRBV28 with TRBJ1-1, with D tentatively TRBD1 (5 bases). Trimming removed 4 bases from V and 10 bases from J, with 19 bases in between. This CDR3 contains 14 residues. Germline CDR1 is MDHEN and CDR2 is SYDVKM. The CDR3 coding sequence is TGTGCCAGCAGTTCCCCCTTAATGGGGGGAGGAGCTTTCTTT. Translating gives CASSSPLMGGGAFF.

V gene TRBV21-1 combines with J gene TRBJ1-1; the D segment call TRBD1 is taken from the table without a DNA check. TRBV21-1 is deemed a pseudogene. The CDR3 sequence is 15 residues long. For the CDR3, the DNA is TGTGCCAGCAGCCCCAGACACATCATGAACACTGAAGCTTTCTTT. Amino acids: CASSPRHIMNTEAFF.

The chain carries TRBV20-1 and TRBJ1-1; no clear D gene. The V end was cut by 0 bases, the J end by 4 bases, with 3 bases between. CDR3 size: 11 residues. Germline lookup yields CDR1 DFQATT and CDR2 SNEGSKA (reference sequence). The CDR3 loop reads CSARDLTEAFF. The CDR3 nucleotides read TGCAGTGCTAGAGATCTCACTGAAGCTTTCTTT.

The rearrangement uses TRBV7-9 and TRBJ2-5; 11 nucleotides align to TRBD2. From germline, CDR1 is SEHNR and CDR2 FQNEAQ (reference sequence). The V gene end was trimmed by 5 bases and the J gene end by 5 bases; junction bases not matched to a gene: 7. There are 15 residues in the CDR3. CDR3 DNA: TGTGCCAGCAGCCTAGTAGCGGGAGGGTCGGAGACCCAGTACTTC. Protein sequence: CASSLVAGGSETQYF. The full variable domain, in which reference TRBV7-9 and TRBJ2-5 provide the parts outside the CDR3, is DTGVSQNPRHKITKRGQNVTFRCDPISEHNRLYWYRQTLGQGPEFLTYFQNEAQLEKSRLLSDRFSAERPKGSFSTLEIQRTEQGDSAMYLCASSLVAGGSETQYFGPGTRLLVL.

This chain joins TRBV4-1 and TRBJ2-2; 10 bases match TRBD2. From germline, CDR1 is MGHRA and CDR2 YSYEKL. V lost 4 bases and J lost 7; bases outside the gene matches: 6. The CDR3 runs 15 residues. The CDR3 protein is CASSLAGGPGGELFF. The CDR3 region has the DNA TGCGCCAGCAGCCTAGCGGGGGGCCCCGGCGGGGAGCTGTTTTTT.

This clone was seen a few times. The rearrangement joins TRBV4-2 to TRBJ1-4, with a weak D call TRBD1 (6 bases). This CDR3 is built from 18 residues. Trimming removed 3 bases at V and 7 bases at J, with 24 bases between. The V gene's germline CDR1 is LGHNA and CDR2 YNFKEQ. This CDR3 is CASSQASDPGGTGEKLFF. CDR3 nucleotide sequence: TGTGCCAGCAGCCAGGCCTCCGACCCCGGGGGCACTGGTGAAAAACTGTTTTTT.

The rearrangement joins TRBV14 to TRBJ1-5; the D gene is possibly TRBD1 (5 bases). The CDR3 runs to 15 residues. Germline lookup yields CDR1 SGHDN and CDR2 FVKESK. The V end was cut by 10 bases, the J end by 0 bases, with 16 bases between. The CDR3 sequence is CAKFTGGPSNQPQHF. DNA of the CDR3: TGTGCCAAGTTCACGGGGGGACCTAGCAATCAGCCCCAGCATTTT.

To note about this clone: This sample also contains other DNA sequences that code for the same CDR3. The chain uses TRBV5-4 and TRBJ2-7; 8 bases are a match to TRBD2. CDR3 size: 14 residues. V was clipped by 3 bases and J by 3 bases; unmatched bases: 5. Germline CDR1 reads SGHNT; CDR2 reads YYREEE (reference sequence). CDR3 region: CASSSGTSVYEQYF. CDR3 bases: TGTGCCAGCAGCTCTGGGACTAGTGTCTACGAGCAGTACTTC.

V is TRBV11-3 and J is TRBJ1-1; D is unresolved. With 5 bases removed from V and 1 base from J, the gap between germline ends came to 11 bases. This CDR3 region has 14 residues. Germline lookup yields CDR1 SGHNT and CDR2 YENEEA. In DNA, the CDR3 is TGTGCCAGCAGCCTAGGACGGGCGAACACTGAAGCTTTCTTT. This sequence encodes CASSLGRANTEAFF. The whole variable domain, remainder taken from reference TRBV11-3 and TRBJ1-1, is EAGVVQSPRYKIIEKKQPVAFWCNPISGHNTLYWYLQNLGQGPELLIRYENEEAVDDSQLPKDRFSAERLKGVDSTLKIQPAELGDSAVYLCASSLGRANTEAFFGQGTRLTVV.

This clone occurred once. V usage is TRBV5-1 and J usage is TRBJ2-3; the D is unclear. Germline CDR1 is SGHRS and CDR2 is YFSETQ. This CDR3 is built from 14 residues. Trimming removed 2 bases from V and 2 bases from J, with 9 bases in between. The CDR3 nucleotides are TGCGCCAGCAGCTTTATTCCCACCACAGATACGCAGTATTTT. Translated: CASSFIPTTDTQYF.

The CDR3 bases are TGTGCCAGCAGCTTAGCGGCTGTCACTGAAGCTTTCTTT. Its protein product is CASSLAAVTEAFF. The chain uses TRBV7-2 and TRBJ1-1; no definite D call. Germline-derived CDR1 and CDR2 are SGHTA and FQGNSA. The CDR3 spans 13 residues. V was cut by 0 bases and J by 4 bases, with 6 bases left in between.

This clone was recorded a few times. The gene calls are TRBV5-1 and TRBJ2-1; D remains ambiguous. CDR1 and CDR2 (germline): SGHRS, YFSETQ. Between the trimmed V and J ends, which lost 9 bases and 2 bases, there was a span of 9 bases. The CDR3 is made up of 12 amino acids. The chain's CDR3 is CATQSTYNEQFF. For the CDR3, the DNA is TGCGCCACCCAGAGCACCTACAATGAGCAGTTCTTC.

V usage is TRBV29-1 and J usage is TRBJ2-2; the D is unclear. The V gene's germline CDR1 is SQVTM and CDR2 ANQGSEA. CDR3 size: 13 residues. V was clipped by 2 bases and J by 0 bases, with 4 bases between them. The CDR3 region has the DNA TGCAGCGTTGAACCAGCGAACACCGGGGAGCTGTTTTTT. This sequence encodes CSVEPANTGELFF.

The CDR3 DNA is TGTGCCAGCAGCTTAGATGTTAACACTGAAGCTTTCTTT. Its translation: CASSLDVNTEAFF. J is TRBJ1-1 and V is TRBV11-2; D ambiguous. The CDR3 consists of 13 residues. The germline V gene has CDR1 SGHAT and CDR2 FQNNGV. Trimming stripped 0 bases from V and 2 bases from J, with 4 bases between.